The clone carrying this TCR beta chain is a singleton in its sample. This record comes from a study of blood T cell repertoires in COVID-19. Germline lookup yields CDR1 MRHNA and CDR2 SNTAGT. Trimming cost V 5 bases and J 7 bases; bases outside gene matches: 10. This CDR3 region has 16 residues. Only in-frame clones appear in the TCRdb table, and some are missing; sequencing was by immunoSEQ multiplex PCR. The sample records approximately 220,000 clones, more than 85% being singletons. The sequence derives from a man between 60 and 75 years old with acute or convalescent COVID-19. V usage is TRBV6-4 and J usage is TRBJ2-1; 11 bases are a match to TRBD2. The sequenced sample consisted of peripheral blood. The CDR3, as DNA: TGTGCCAGCAGTCAGATAGCGGGGGGGCCGAGTAATGAGCAGTTCTTC. Amino acids: CASSQIAGGPSNEQFF.